What follows is one T cell receptor beta chain and its context. The V gene's germline CDR1 is GTSNPN and CDR2 SVGIG (reference sequence). CDR3 length: 14 residues. V dropped 2 bases and J dropped 0 bases, with 10 bases sitting between them. The data originate from a study of CD8+ T cells in alopecia areata. Study background: For the treated group, dosing was oral tofacitinib at 5 to 10 mg twice daily.

Sequencing templates came from extracted RNA that was reverse transcribed into cDNA. Profiling relied on immunoSEQ multiplex PCR, and the TCRdb table lists in-frame clones only, not all of them. The sample records roughly 120,000 clones, roughly two fifths being singletons. The chain recombines TRBV30 with TRBJ1-1, with D hard to call. Sequencing was carried out using CD4+ T cells sorted from blood. The receptor was derived from a human donor with alopecia areata. The CDR3 bases are TGTGCCTGGAGTCCGCGGCGGGTGAACACTGAAGCTTTCTTT. Its translation: CAWSPRRVNTEAFF.